Below, 20 T cell receptor beta chains from the same sample are listed, as sequenced in a study of regulatory T cells in long-lasting Graves disease. Combining iRepertoire HTBI primers with Arm-PCR of CDR3 regions, the authors built TCR beta libraries. TCRdb ran MiXCR on the multiplex PCR reads and lists one entry per CDR3 protein. The sample holds 400,000 to 450,000 distinct CDR3 sequences, 15% seen once. The time point denotes: newly diagnosed GD, antithyroid drugs for less than 3 months. Extracted RNA from PBMCs served as the source of the TCR library. The sample was also reused in another study, on T cells in Graves' hyperthyroidism and ophthalmopathy.

Sample: peripheral blood mononuclear cells (PBMCs), taken at new diagnosis, from a patient treated with antithyroid drugs. These receptors all come from a woman between 25 and 40 years old with Graves disease.

This clonotype was detected ten times or more. The chain has TRBV27 and TRBJ1-5; D is undetermined. Trimming pared 5 bases from V and 5 bases from J, leaving 13 bases between. Germline V CDR1 and CDR2: MNHEY, SMNVEV (reference sequence). This CDR3 comprises 14 residues. The CDR3 spells CASSRTGKYQPQHF. Here the CDR3 DNA reads TGTGCCAGCAGTAGGACGGGGAAGTATCAGCCCCAGCATTTT.

This clonotype was recorded many times. The V call is TRBV29-1, the J call TRBJ2-3, with a weak D call TRBD1 (6 bases). The CDR3 covers 12 residues. V shed 5 bases and J shed 2 bases, with 8 bases lying between them. Per the germline V gene, CDR1 is SQVTM and CDR2 is ANQGSEA. The CDR3 DNA reads as TGCAGCGTTCGACAGGCCACAGATACGCAGTATTTT. Its protein is CSVRQATDTQYF.

This clonotype was seen many times. This rearrangement joins TRBV4-1 to TRBJ1-1; 7 positions match TRBD1. V shed 1 base and J 5 bases; nucleotides not matched to a gene: 4. Germline values: CDR1 MGHRA, CDR2 YSYEKL. The CDR3 covers 14 residues. CDR3 nucleotides: TGCGCCAGCAGCCAAGGAGGGGGCCTAACTGAAGCTTTCTTT. Protein product: CASSQGGGLTEAFF.

Remarks on this clonotype: This may arise from a read error, as a much more abundant clone is one base away. This chain joins TRBV3-1 and TRBJ2-2; TRBD2 agrees at 10 bases. CDR3 length: 17 amino acids. The germline V gene encodes CDR1 LGHDT and CDR2 YNNKEL (reference sequence). The CDR3 DNA follows: TGTGCCAGCAGCCAAGTCCGACTAGCGGGTTTCACCAGGGAGCTGTTTTTT. Encoded protein: CASSQVRLAGFTRELFF.

The gene calls are TRBV4-1 and TRBJ2-1, with D perhaps matching TRBD1 (5 bases). The germline V gene encodes CDR1 MGHRA and CDR2 YSYEKL. The CDR3 covers 17 residues. Trimming cost V 0 bases and J 0 bases, with 12 bases left between them. CDR3 sequence: CASSQEGQASSYNEQFF. For the CDR3, the DNA is TGCGCCAGCAGCCAAGAAGGACAAGCTAGCTCCTACAATGAGCAGTTCTTC.

This clonotype was counted at least ten times. V usage is TRBV20-1 and J usage is TRBJ1-5; D perhaps matches TRBD1 (6 bases). Germline CDR1 and CDR2: DFQATT and SNEGSKA (reference sequence). V dropped 4 bases and J dropped 7 bases, with 20 bases sitting between them. The CDR3 sequence is 15 residues long. The CDR3 DNA reads TGCAGTGCTAAGGGGCGGGGGGGGCTCGGACAGCCCCAGCATTTT. This codes for CSAKGRGGLGQPQHF.

The table lists this clonotype with many counts. J is TRBJ2-2 and V is TRBV28, with 9 positions matching TRBD2. Germline loops: CDR1 MDHEN, CDR2 SYDVKM. CDR3 length: 12 residues. The ends lost 4 bases at V and 14 bases at J; junction bases unmatched: 5. CDR3 sequence: CASSSGLAHLFF. The CDR3 nucleotides are TGTGCCAGCAGTTCGGGACTAGCCCACCTGTTTTTT.

This clonotype has a handful of counts. The V and J genes are TRBV18 and TRBJ1-3; the D is unclear. Looked up from germline, CDR1 is KGHSH and CDR2 is LQKENI. The CDR3 sequence is 15 residues long. Trimming cost V 0 bases and J 2 bases, with 8 bases left between them. In DNA, the CDR3 is TGTGCCAGCTCACCACCAGGTCTAGCTGGAAACACCATATATTTT. Translation gives CASSPPGLAGNTIYF.

This chain links TRBV29-1 with TRBJ2-1; D ambiguous. The germline gives CDR1 SQVTM, CDR2 ANQGSEA. CDR3 length equals 12 residues. V dropped 5 bases and J dropped 1 base, with 6 bases sitting between them. This chain's CDR3 is CSVSRSYNEQFF. CDR3 nucleotide sequence: TGCAGCGTTAGCCGATCCTACAATGAGCAGTTCTTC.

This clonotype was seen many times. CDR3 nucleotide sequence: TGTGCCAGCAGAGGGAGGACCTACGAGCAGTACTTC. This gives the protein CASRGRTYEQYF. The chain is built from TRBV28 and TRBJ2-7; tentative D call: TRBD2 (6 bases). CDR1 is MDHEN and CDR2 is SYDVKM in the germline V gene. Trimming removed 6 bases from V and 2 bases from J, with 8 bases in between. This CDR3 contains 12 residues.

In the case of this clonotype: Given a much more abundant clone one base away, this may be a read error. The chain employs TRBV7-9 and TRBJ1-1; D perhaps matches TRBD1 (5 bases). The CDR3 is 12 residues long. V dropped 4 bases and J dropped 2 bases, with 5 bases sitting between them. Germline lookup yields CDR1 SEHNR and CDR2 FQNEAQ (reference sequence). CDR3: CASSWDNTEAFF. As DNA, the CDR3 is TGTGCCAGCAGCTGGGACAACACTGAAGCTTTCTTT.

This rearrangement joins TRBV25-1 to TRBJ2-5; D is perhaps TRBD2 (6 bases). This CDR3 has 14 amino acids. The V gene's germline CDR1 is MGHDK and CDR2 SYGVNS. V shed 6 bases and J shed 5 bases, with 16 bases lying between them. CDR3 residues: CASSKEQGGETQYF. The DNA of the CDR3 is TGTGCCAGCAGCAAGGAGCAAGGAGGGGAGACCCAGTACTTC.

With regard to this clonotype: Sequence at one end of the junction differs from germline and may be a read error. The chain links TRBV12-3 or TRBV12-4 to TRBJ1-1; maybe TRBD1 (5 bases). CDR3 length: 13 amino acids. CDR3 DNA sequence: TGTGCCAGCAGCTTAGTTCAGGGCACTGAAGCTTTCTTT. Translation gives CASSLVQGTEAFF.

The table lists this clonotype with many counts. V gene TRBV13 combines with J gene TRBJ2-5; 12 nucleotides line up with TRBD2. V gave up 2 bases and J gave up 3 bases; unmatched junction bases: 7. Per germline, CDR1 PRHDT and CDR2 FYEKMQ (reference sequence). The CDR3 consists of 17 residues. CDR3 amino acids: CASSLYRASGREETQYF. In DNA, the CDR3 is TGTGCCAGCAGCTTATATCGGGCTAGCGGGAGGGAAGAGACCCAGTACTTC.

Ten or more counts support this clonotype. This chain links TRBV10-3 with TRBJ2-1; maybe TRBD2 (6 bases). In germline, CDR1 is ENHRY, CDR2 SYGVKD. This CDR3 is built from 15 residues. V was cut by 7 bases and J by 4 bases, with 17 bases left in between. For the CDR3, the DNA is TGTGCCATCAAGTCTTCGGAGGGCTGGTACAATGAGCAGTTCTTC. Amino acid sequence: CAIKSSEGWYNEQFF.

In its sample, this clonotype was seen many times. The rearrangement joins TRBV3-1 to TRBJ2-1; 16 positions match TRBD2. Germline V CDR1 and CDR2: LGHDT, YNNKEL (reference sequence). With V trimmed by 4 bases and J by 5 bases, 8 bases remained unmatched. The CDR3 contains 18 residues. In nucleotides, the CDR3 is TGTGCCAGCAGCCGGGGACTAGCGGGAGGGCCGTTGGACAATGAGCAGTTCTTC. Encoded protein: CASSRGLAGGPLDNEQFF.

This clonotype was counted at least ten times. The chain uses TRBV6-5 and TRBJ1-6; perhaps TRBD1 as D (6 bases). The germline V and J ends were trimmed by 0 bases and 3 bases, with 12 bases remaining between them. From germline, CDR1 is MNHEY and CDR2 SVGAGI. The CDR3 runs 17 residues. CDR3 DNA: TGTGCCAGCAGTTACTCAGCGAGGGGGGGCTATAATTCACCCCTCCACTTT. Residues: CASSYSARGGYNSPLHF.

Details on this clonotype: One end of the junction is discordant with germline, which a read error may explain. V usage is TRBV4-1 and J usage is TRBJ2-4, with no clear D. This CDR3 has 14 amino acids. The V gene's germline CDR1 is MGHRA and CDR2 YSYEKL. This chain's CDR3 is CASRQSAAKNIQYF. The CDR3 nucleotides read TGCGCCAGCCGCCAATCAGCAGCCAAAAACATTCAGTACTTC.

The V call is TRBV20-1, the J call TRBJ2-5, with 7 bases aligning to TRBD2. The CDR3 contains 15 residues. V trimming: 6 bases; J trimming: 4 bases; junction bases outside the gene matches: 14. Germline lookup yields CDR1 DFQATT and CDR2 SNEGSKA (reference sequence). This CDR3 reads CSARTGTTWVETQYF. For the CDR3, the DNA is TGCAGTGCCCGAACCGGGACTACGTGGGTAGAGACCCAGTACTTC.

The chain carries TRBV19 and TRBJ2-7, with 9 positions matching TRBD1. The junction had 6 bases not matched to a gene; V was cut back by 5 bases and J by 7 bases. This CDR3 spans 13 amino acids. CDR1 and CDR2 (germline): LNHDA, SQIVND (reference sequence). CDR3 sequence (DNA): TGTGCCAGTAGTCACAGGGGGCTCGGGGAGCAGTACTTC. Translated, it gives CASSHRGLGEQYF.